These T cell receptor beta chains were read from a single sample in a study of blood T cell repertoires in COVID-19. Only in-frame clones appear in the TCRdb table, and some are missing; sequencing was by immunoSEQ multiplex PCR. The table includes 260,000 or so clones, about four fifths detected once. Sequencing was carried out using peripheral blood. The origin of the receptors is a woman aged 70-85 years with acute or convalescent COVID-19. The CDR3 runs from the conserved cysteine through the conserved F or W. The D gene is left open where the match is weak. Size is stated for part of the rows, as once, few or many counts, or as a class when the clone is expanded.

v_call	j_call	clone_size	d_call	cdr3_length	cdr3_aa	cdr3_nt
TRBV5-4	TRBJ1-2	.	.	13	CASSSGQPYGYTF	TGTGCCAGCAGTTCCGGACAGCCCTATGGCTACACCTTC
TRBV3-1/TRBV3-2	TRBJ2-5	.	.	12	CASSQYRETQYF	TGTGCCAGCAGCCAATATCGAGAGACCCAGTACTTC
TRBV6-6	TRBJ1-5	once	TRBD1	16	CASSYLDRGQVQPQHF	TGTGCCAGCAGTTACCTGGACAGGGGGCAGGTTCAGCCCCAGCATTTT
TRBV27	TRBJ1-1	.	.	15	CASRPGHNMNTEAFF	TGTGCCAGCAGGCCGGGACACAACATGAACACTGAAGCTTTCTTT
TRBV12-3/TRBV12-4	TRBJ1-6	.	.	12	CASSWAHSPLHF	TGTGCCAGCAGTTGGGCCCATTCACCCCTCCACTTT
TRBV7-8	TRBJ1-5	.	TRBD1	15	CASSPRTGYDQPQHF	TGTGCCAGCAGCCCTCGGACAGGGTACGATCAGCCCCAGCATTTT
TRBV10-2	TRBJ1-6	.	.	12	CASSADLLNRDF	TGCGCCAGCAGTGCTGACCTCTTAAATCGGGACTTT
TRBV5-1	TRBJ1-1	.	TRBD1	13	CASTGQGNTEAFF	TGCGCCAGCACAGGACAGGGGAACACTGAAGCTTTCTTT
TRBV3-1/TRBV3-2	TRBJ1-3	.	.	16	CASSPTTRSSGNTIYF	TGTGCCAGCAGCCCTACTACTAGGAGCTCTGGAAACACCATATATTTT
TRBV15	TRBJ1-6	.	.	13	CATSRDRNSPLHF	TGTGCCACCAGCAGAGATAGAAATTCACCCCTCCACTTT
TRBV9	TRBJ1-3	once	.	13	CASSAGVGNTIYF	TGTGCCAGCAGCGCAGGGGTAGGAAACACCATATATTTT
TRBV21-1	TRBJ2-6	.	.	17	CASSKAPTGNGANVLTF	TGTGCCAGCAGCAAAGCGCCGACAGGGAACGGGGCCAACGTCCTGACTTTC
TRBV12-3/TRBV12-4	TRBJ2-5	once	TRBD2	12	CASSPSGETQYF	TGTGCCAGCAGCCCTAGCGGGGAGACCCAGTACTTC
TRBV10-1	TRBJ1-3	.	TRBD1	13	CATRGTEGNTIYF	TGCGCCACCAGAGGGACAGAAGGAAACACCATATATTTT
TRBV5-1	TRBJ2-3	.	TRBD1	13	CASSVTGADTQYF	TGCGCCAGCAGCGTGACAGGGGCAGATACGCAGTATTTT
TRBV19	TRBJ1-2	.	.	15	CASRHNGGGNYGYTF	TGTGCCAGTAGGCATAATGGGGGCGGTAACTATGGCTACACCTTC
TRBV4-2	TRBJ1-3	.	.	14	CASSQGGQRDTIYF	TGTGCCAGCAGCCAAGGCGGGCAGCGGGACACCATATATTTT
TRBV6-6	TRBJ1-4	.	TRBD1	14	CASSYRGRDEKLFF	TGTGCCAGCAGTTACAGGGGGCGGGATGAAAAACTGTTTTTT
TRBV6-2/TRBV6-3	TRBJ2-7	.	TRBD1	15	CASSKRTGGNYEQYF	TGTGCCAGCAGTAAAAGGACAGGGGGCAACTACGAGCAGTACTTC
TRBV5-4	TRBJ2-1	few	TRBD2	16	CASSTLSRLADNEQFF	TGTGCCAGCAGCACGTTATCCCGACTAGCGGACAATGAGCAGTTCTTC
TRBV5-1	TRBJ2-7	.	TRBD1	14	CASSQQGVVYEQYF	TGCGCCAGCAGTCAACAGGGGGTCGTGTACGAGCAGTACTTC
TRBV5-6	TRBJ2-5	.	.	17	CASSFQSGGAPRETQYF	TGTGCCAGCAGCTTCCAGAGTGGCGGGGCCCCTCGAGAGACCCAGTACTTC
TRBV30	TRBJ2-1	few	.	14	CAWSVGAPAWEQFF	TGTGCCTGGAGTGTAGGGGCCCCTGCCTGGGAGCAGTTCTTC
TRBV20-1	TRBJ2-7	few	.	11	CSATRGYEQYF	TGCAGTGCTACCCGGGGCTACGAGCAGTACTTC
TRBV5-6	TRBJ1-4	once	.	15	CASSVHREYNEKLFF	TGTGCCAGCAGCGTACACAGGGAATATAATGAAAAACTGTTTTTT
TRBV3-1/TRBV3-2	TRBJ1-1	.	.	14	CASSPPGMNTEAFF	TGTGCCAGCAGCCCCCCGGGAATGAACACTGAAGCTTTCTTT
TRBV10-3	TRBJ1-4	once	.	16	CAISSVSPPTNEKLFF	TGTGCCATCAGTTCAGTGTCGCCTCCAACTAATGAAAAACTGTTTTTT
TRBV18	TRBJ1-1	.	.	14	CASSQQDLNTEAFF	TGTGCCAGCTCTCAACAGGACCTGAACACTGAAGCTTTCTTT